Listed below are T cell receptor beta chains from one sample, sequenced in a study of CD4+ T cells in melanoma. Some clones are missing from TCRdb's copy, which holds only in-frame ones; the method was immunoSEQ multiplex PCR. The sample consists of around 130,000 clones, over 90% of them appearing once. The receptors shown here come from a human donor with melanoma. Each CDR3 is given without its conserved first and last residue. D genes are given only for firm matches.

v_call	j_call	d_call	cdr3_aa
TRBV11-2	TRBJ2-4	.	ASSLGRLADLAKNIQY
TRBV6-5	TRBJ2-2	TRBD1	ASGYSDRVVTGELF
TRBV5-1	TRBJ2-5	.	ASSGGRWGAETQY
TRBV18	TRBJ2-5	.	ASSLLGSSQETQY
TRBV5-1	TRBJ2-1	.	ASSVNRAYNEQF
TRBV7-3	TRBJ2-7	.	ASSLFGRGGDEQY
TRBV2	TRBJ1-1	.	ASSESPGLPEAF
TRBV27	TRBJ1-6	.	ASSLVVTGRAPLH
TRBV5-6	TRBJ2-4	.	ASSLGGAGNIQY
TRBV5-4	TRBJ2-3	.	ASSLRDHTDTQY
TRBV5-1	TRBJ2-3	TRBD2	ASSLAVAGGGSTDTQY
TRBV9	TRBJ2-2	.	ASSPDGGGPNTGELF
TRBV11-2	TRBJ2-2	.	ASRFAGLAGELF
TRBV27	TRBJ2-7	.	ASSHGRNEQY
TRBV21-1	TRBJ2-7	.	ASSKGWGPLFYEQY
TRBV7-6	TRBJ2-2	.	ASSLVGGFDTGELF
TRBV11-3	TRBJ2-1	TRBD2	ASSLDIAGGPSEQF
TRBV9	TRBJ1-6	.	ASSVGQTPPLH
TRBV27	TRBJ1-1	.	ASRVGQGATEAF
TRBV6-5	TRBJ2-3	TRBD2	ASSYAGGLVDTQY
TRBV20-1	TRBJ2-1	.	SAARGGQF
TRBV5-1	TRBJ1-4	.	ASSPAGSEKLF
TRBV5-1	TRBJ1-2	.	ASSEDNYGYT
TRBV5-5	TRBJ1-1	.	ASSQGNTEAF
TRBV9	TRBJ2-1	TRBD2	ASSISGGDYNEQF